Below, 25 T cell receptor beta chains from the same sample are listed, as sequenced in a study of CD8+CD57+ T cells in acquired aplastic anemia. CDR3 and TCR beta VDJ profiling relied on genomic DNA as the template. In TCRdb, the reads were re-called with MiXCR into one record per CDR3 protein. This sample has 95,000 to 150,000 distinct CDR3 sequences, with over 55% found just once. Sequencing was done on patients that had shown CD8+CD57+ cell expansion by flow cytometry. The sample was sorted CD4+, CD8+, or CD8+CD57+ T cells (not recorded which) from PBMCs. The receptors here all came from a human donor with aplastic anemia.

This clonotype was detected ten times or more. V usage is TRBV6-5 and J usage is TRBJ2-1; D gene unclear. The CDR3 consists of 11 residues. CDR1 is MNHEY and CDR2 is SVGAGI in the germline V gene. V shed 6 bases and J shed 8 bases, with 8 bases lying between them. The CDR3 reads CASSPSDEQFF. The CDR3 DNA is TGTGCCAGCAGCCCCTCGGATGAGCAGTTCTTC.

V usage is TRBV29-1 and J usage is TRBJ2-2; 8 bases line up with TRBD2. V lost 5 bases, J lost 2 bases, and 1 base stayed unmatched. The germline CDR1 and CDR2 sequences are SQVTM and ANQGSEA. CDR3 size: 13 residues. The CDR3, as DNA: TGCAGCGTTTTAGCGGGAAACACCGGGGAGCTGTTTTTT. This translates into CSVLAGNTGELFF.

The chain carries TRBV29-1 and TRBJ2-3; D ambiguous. CDR1 is SQVTM and CDR2 is ANQGSEA in the germline V gene. There are 13 residues in the CDR3. Trimming cost V 2 bases and J 2 bases, with 8 bases left between them. The CDR3 DNA is TGCAGCGTTGAAAGCCAGACCACAGATACGCAGTATTTT. It codes for CSVESQTTDTQYF.

This clonotype has just a few counts. As DNA, the CDR3 is TGTGCCAGCATCAGGGCCTATAATTCACCCCTCCACTTT. This encodes CASIRAYNSPLHF. The chain employs TRBV7-9 and TRBJ1-6, with D possibly being TRBD1 (5 bases). This CDR3 has 13 amino acids. V lost 7 bases to trimming and J lost 2 bases, with 6 bases between them. Germline-derived CDR1 and CDR2 are SEHNR and FQNEAQ (reference sequence).

This rearrangement joins TRBV2 to TRBJ1-2; TRBD1 aligns across 10 bases. This CDR3 has 14 residues. Per germline, CDR1 SNHLY and CDR2 FYNNEI. Unmatched junction bases numbered 6, after V lost 3 bases and J lost 8 bases. The CDR3: CASSEPGQGQGYTF. The CDR3 DNA reads TGTGCCAGCAGTGAGCCGGGACAGGGGCAAGGCTACACCTTC.

The chain has TRBV19 and TRBJ2-1; TRBD2 agrees at 14 bases. Germline CDR1 is LNHDA and CDR2 is SQIVND (reference sequence). J was trimmed by 4 bases and V by 6 bases; bases with no gene match: 8. This CDR3 is 17 amino acids long. CDR3 sequence (DNA): TGTGCCAGTAGCTTAGTGGGACTAGCGGGGGCTTACAATGAGCAGTTCTTC. This gives the protein CASSLVGLAGAYNEQFF.

This clonotype was recorded once. The chain is built from TRBV2 and TRBJ2-7; TRBD1 matches 7 bases. The CDR3 runs to 14 residues. With 7 bases clipped from V and 7 bases from J, the junction kept 13 bases outside the gene matches. From germline, CDR1 is SNHLY and CDR2 FYNNEI. CDR3 nucleotide sequence: TGTGCCAGCAAAGGGACAGTAACTTTGAGAGAGCAGTACTTC. This encodes CASKGTVTLREQYF.

This CDR3 reads CASSLDRHDTQYF. CDR3 sequence (DNA): TGTGCCAGCAGCTTAGATCGCCACGATACGCAGTATTTT. This sequence joins TRBV11-2 and TRBJ2-3; D unclear. V dropped 0 bases and J dropped 6 bases, with 7 bases sitting between them. Per germline, CDR1 SGHAT and CDR2 FQNNGV. The CDR3 totals 13 residues.

This clonotype was detected ten times or more. The V call is TRBV12-3 or TRBV12-4, the J call TRBJ1-1, with D possibly being TRBD1 (5 bases). The ends were cut back, 5 bases at V and 0 bases at J, with 16 bases in the middle. The CDR3 runs 16 residues. CDR3 region: CASSPPGPILNTEAFF. Here the CDR3 DNA reads TGTGCCAGCAGTCCCCCGGGGCCGATCTTGAACACTGAAGCTTTCTTT.

The rearrangement uses TRBV19 and TRBJ2-1; 10 nucleotides agree with TRBD2. Trimming removed 5 bases from V and 4 bases from J; junction bases left unmatched: 5. This CDR3 has 15 amino acids. Per the germline V gene, CDR1 is LNHDA and CDR2 is SQIVND (reference sequence). CDR3 loop: CASSEGTSAYNEQFF. The CDR3 region has the DNA TGTGCCAGTAGTGAGGGGACTAGCGCTTACAATGAGCAGTTCTTC. Drawing the rest from reference TRBV19 and TRBJ2-1, the complete variable domain is DGGITQSPKYLFRKEGQNVTLSCEQNLNHDAMYWYRQDPGQGLRLIYYSQIVNDFQKGDIAEGYSVSREKKESFPLTVTSAQKNPTAFYLCASSEGTSAYNEQFFGPGTRLTVL.

J is TRBJ1-6 and V is TRBV19; 8 nucleotides match TRBD1. The CDR3 contains 13 residues. Germline V gene data show CDR1 as LNHDA and CDR2 as SQIVND (reference sequence). Losses at the gene ends were 8 bases for V and 7 bases for J; bases not matched to a gene: 4. CDR3 in DNA: TGTGCCAGTGCCCAGGGGGCGAATTCACCCCTCCACTTT. Translation: CASAQGANSPLHF.

This sequence joins TRBV19 and TRBJ2-5; 10 nucleotides line up with TRBD2. The CDR3 is 13 amino acids. CDR1 and CDR2 from the germline V gene are LNHDA and SQIVND (reference sequence). The V and J ends lost 5 bases and 5 bases, in that order; junction bases with no gene match: 2. The CDR3 region is CASSDSGGETQYF. CDR3 nucleotide sequence: TGTGCCAGTAGTGATAGCGGGGGGGAGACCCAGTACTTC. The entire variable domain, with the rest obtained from reference TRBV19 and TRBJ2-5, is as follows: DGGITQSPKYLFRKEGQNVTLSCEQNLNHDAMYWYRQDPGQGLRLIYYSQIVNDFQKGDIAEGYSVSREKKESFPLTVTSAQKNPTAFYLCASSDSGGETQYFGPGTRLLVL.

The CDR3 DNA reads TGTGCCAGTAGTACTGACTGGATGGGGCAGTTCTTC. Protein sequence: CASSTDWMGQFF. The V and J genes are TRBV19 and TRBJ2-1, with no clear D. This CDR3 has 12 amino acids. Deletions cut 4 bases from V and 12 bases from J, with 13 bases between. The germline V gene has CDR1 LNHDA and CDR2 SQIVND (reference sequence).

This sequence joins TRBV9 and TRBJ1-3, with TRBD1 as a possible D gene (5 bases). This CDR3 has 14 amino acids. The germline V gene has CDR1 SGDLS and CDR2 YYNGEE. Trimming stripped 4 bases from V and 8 bases from J, with 16 bases between. The CDR3 nucleotides are TGTGCCAGCAGCCGGGGGAATGTGGAAGACACCATATATTTT. Protein: CASSRGNVEDTIYF.

This chain connects TRBV7-9 to TRBJ1-2, with unresolved D. CDR3 length: 11 residues. The V gene lost 2 bases and the J gene lost 8 bases, with 6 bases spanning the gap. Germline loops: CDR1 SEHNR, CDR2 FQNEAQ (reference sequence). In nucleotides, the CDR3 is TGTGCCAGCAGCTTATATTACGGCTACACCTTC. Its protein is CASSLYYGYTF.

The table lists this clonotype with many counts. The gene calls are TRBV19 and TRBJ1-2, with TRBD1 identical over 7 bases. Trimming removed 2 bases from V and 8 bases from J; junction bases left unmatched: 11. This CDR3 is 15 amino acids long. Germline values: CDR1 LNHDA, CDR2 SQIVND (reference sequence). This CDR3 is CASSIFDRDQYGYTF. CDR3 sequence (DNA): TGTGCCAGTAGTATATTCGACAGGGATCAATACGGCTACACCTTC. The full variable domain, its missing parts supplied by reference TRBV19 and TRBJ1-2, is DGGITQSPKYLFRKEGQNVTLSCEQNLNHDAMYWYRQDPGQGLRLIYYSQIVNDFQKGDIAEGYSVSREKKESFPLTVTSAQKNPTAFYLCASSIFDRDQYGYTFGSGTRLTVV.

The V and J genes are TRBV20-1 and TRBJ2-7; possibly TRBD1 for D (6 bases). V lost 3 bases and J lost 1, with 10 bases in between. Germline CDR1 is DFQATT and CDR2 is SNEGSKA (reference sequence). The CDR3 length is 13 residues. This CDR3 reads CSARRDRSYEQYF. The CDR3 nucleotides are TGCAGTGCTAGGAGAGACAGGTCCTACGAGCAGTACTTC.

Comment on this clonotype: This could be a read error, since a much larger clone is one nucleotide away. The chain couples TRBV4-3 to TRBJ1-2, with D tentatively TRBD1 (5 bases). The CDR3 extends over 14 amino acids. Germline assignment: CDR1 LGHNA and CDR2 YSLEER. V was trimmed by 4 bases and J by 4 bases, leaving 13 bases between them. DNA of the CDR3: TGCGCCAGCAGCCCTTACCGGGGCAGCTATGGCTACACCTTC. This codes for CASSPYRGSYGYTF.

This clonotype was seen ten or more times. The rearrangement links TRBV5-1 to TRBJ2-7; TRBD2 matches 13 bases. CDR1 is SGHRS and CDR2 is YFSETQ in the germline V gene. V lost 0 bases to trimming and J lost 1 base; unmatched junction nucleotides: 7. The CDR3 sequence is 18 residues long. The CDR3 DNA reads TGCGCCAGCAGCTTGGGGGCAACTAGCGGGAGGGCATCCTACGAGCAGTACTTC. Protein: CASSLGATSGRASYEQYF.

The V and J genes are TRBV20-1 and TRBJ2-7, with 9 bases aligning to TRBD2. Trimming removed 0 bases from V and 7 bases from J; junction bases left unmatched: 10. The CDR3 runs to 15 residues. CDR1 is DFQATT, CDR2 SNEGSKA, per germline (reference sequence). The CDR3 here is CSARDPLAGRGEQYF. The CDR3 DNA reads TGCAGTGCTAGAGATCCGCTAGCGGGGCGAGGGGAGCAGTACTTC.

This chain links TRBV9 with TRBJ2-2, with TRBD2 as a possible D gene (6 bases). The CDR3 has 16 amino acids. The V gene's germline CDR1 is SGDLS and CDR2 YYNGEE. V gave up 0 bases and J gave up 7 bases, with 16 bases separating them. Here the CDR3 DNA reads TGTGCCAGCAGCGTAGATTCGACCATGGGGGGCGGGGAGCTGTTTTTT. Translating it yields CASSVDSTMGGGELFF.

This clonotype was observed a few times. V and J are TRBV12-3 or TRBV12-4 and TRBJ2-1; no clear D gene. The CDR3 sequence is 14 residues long. Trimming removed 0 bases at V and 5 bases at J, with 8 bases between. DNA of the CDR3: TGTGCCAGCAGTTTAGCGGGATCCGACAATGAGCAGTTCTTC. Amino acid sequence: CASSLAGSDNEQFF.

This clonotype was detected many times. The V and J genes are TRBV6-2 or TRBV6-3 and TRBJ2-7; a possible D gene is TRBD2 (5 bases). V was clipped by 7 bases and J by 2 bases, with 9 bases between them. Germline V gene lookup returns CDR1 MNHEY and CDR2 SVGEGT. The CDR3 runs 12 residues. Here the CDR3 DNA reads TGTGCCAGCAATTCGGGGACCTACGAGCAGTACTTC. This translates into CASNSGTYEQYF.

As to this clonotype: An end of the junction does not agree with germline; a read error may underlie this. The V gene is TRBV9, the J gene TRBJ2-1; TRBD2 matches at 9 bases. In germline, CDR1 is SGDLS, CDR2 YYNGEE. The CDR3 runs 15 residues. The CDR3 DNA sequence: TGTGCCAGCAGTGAAGACGGACTAGCGTACAATGAGCAGCTCTTC. Translation gives CASSEDGLAYNEQLF.

The chain carries TRBV19 and TRBJ2-7; 10 bases fit TRBD2. Germline V gene lookup returns CDR1 LNHDA and CDR2 SQIVND (reference sequence). The CDR3 sequence is 14 residues long. J was trimmed by 2 bases and V by 11 bases; bases with no gene match: 9. The CDR3 DNA reads as TGTGCCCGTGCACTAGCGGGGACCACCTACGAGCAGTACTTC. Its translation is CARALAGTTYEQYF. The variable domain in full, completed from reference TRBV19 and TRBJ2-7, reads DGGITQSPKYLFRKEGQNVTLSCEQNLNHDAMYWYRQDPGQGLRLIYYSQIVNDFQKGDIAEGYSVSREKKESFPLTVTSAQKNPTAFYLCARALAGTTYEQYFGPGTRLTVT.